These 17 T cell receptor beta chains came from one sample sequenced in a study of OX40 agonist ivuxolimab in advanced cancers. Sequencing used immunoSEQ multiplex PCR; TCRdb keeps in-frame clones, though not all of them. The sample holds roughly 56,000 clones, about 83% seen once. Material: CD4+ or CD8+ T cells sorted from blood, obtained in a trial of the OX40 agonist ivuxolimab. Receptors were obtained from an adult with an advanced solid tumor such as melanoma, head and neck, liver or kidney cancer.

This chain connects TRBV27 to TRBJ2-1; D is ambiguous. Germline loops: CDR1 MNHEY, CDR2 SMNVEV (reference sequence). CDR3 length: 14 residues. Trimming removed 5 bases from V and 2 bases from J, with 10 bases in between. CDR3 residues: CASSLDTAYNEQFF. Here the CDR3 DNA reads TGTGCCAGCAGTCTAGACACCGCCTACAATGAGCAGTTCTTC.

This clone ranks as medium-sized. V is TRBV2 and J is TRBJ1-2; TRBD1 might be the D (6 bases). With 0 bases removed from V and 4 bases from J, the gap between germline ends came to 6 bases. The CDR3 runs to 13 residues. In germline, CDR1 is SNHLY, CDR2 FYNNEI. The CDR3 nucleotides are TGTGCCAGCAGTGAAGCGACAGGCTATGGCTACACCTTC. Translated: CASSEATGYGYTF.

This rearrangement joins TRBV19 to TRBJ1-5, with TRBD1 matching over 8 bases. Germline-derived CDR1 and CDR2 are LNHDA and SQIVND (reference sequence). The CDR3 is made up of 14 amino acids. The CDR3 sequence: CAASGGARGQPQHF. In DNA, the CDR3 is TGTGCAGCCTCAGGGGGCGCGAGGGGTCAGCCCCAGCATTTT.

The V and J genes are TRBV5-4 and TRBJ1-2, with D unclear. Germline V gene sequence: CDR1 SGHNT, CDR2 YYREEE (reference sequence). The germline V and J ends were trimmed by 0 bases and 3 bases, with 9 bases remaining between them. The CDR3 has 14 amino acids. The CDR3 protein is CASSLDSPDYGYTF. The CDR3 bases are TGTGCCAGCAGCTTGGACAGTCCGGACTATGGCTACACCTTC.

J is TRBJ1-4 and V is TRBV30, with D tentatively TRBD1 (6 bases). CDR3 length: 13 residues. Germline CDR1 GTSNPN, CDR2 SVGIG (reference sequence). V was cut by 2 bases and J by 4 bases, with 8 bases left in between. The CDR3 is CAWSRGGNEKLFF. The CDR3 coding sequence is TGTGCCTGGAGTAGAGGGGGTAATGAAAAACTGTTTTTT.

The chain employs TRBV29-1 and TRBJ1-1, with a possible D match to TRBD1 (5 bases). V was trimmed by 8 bases and J by 5 bases, leaving 18 bases between them. The length of the CDR3 is 13 residues. Germline V gene data show CDR1 as SQVTM and CDR2 as ANQGSEA. The CDR3 DNA reads TGCAGCACCAGCCCGCAGGGTTCAACTGAAGCTTTCTTT. Translation gives CSTSPQGSTEAFF.

The chain carries TRBV19 and TRBJ2-7; no reliable D call. Germline V gene data show CDR1 as LNHDA and CDR2 as SQIVND (reference sequence). V lost 5 bases and J lost 0, with 8 bases in between. This CDR3 region has 13 residues. The CDR3 nucleotides are TGTGCCAGTAGTCTCAGGCCCTCCTACGAGCAGTACTTC. The encoded protein is CASSLRPSYEQYF.

The chain joins TRBV7-9 to TRBJ2-7; 11 bases are a match to TRBD1. This CDR3 region has 14 residues. Germline V CDR1 and CDR2: SEHNR, FQNEAQ (reference sequence). V dropped 7 bases and J dropped 6; count of bases not matched to a gene: 8. CDR3 in amino acids: CASTQGQGAGEQYF. CDR3 in DNA: TGTGCCAGCACCCAAGGACAGGGGGCTGGCGAGCAGTACTTC.

The chain uses TRBV27 and TRBJ1-5; D not resolved. The CDR3 is 14 amino acids. Germline lookup yields CDR1 MNHEY and CDR2 SMNVEV (reference sequence). The V gene lost 3 bases and the J gene lost 1 base, with 7 bases spanning the gap. DNA of the CDR3: TGTGCCAGCAGTTTGGGTAGGAGCAATCAGCCCCAGCATTTT. The encoded protein is CASSLGRSNQPQHF.

The chain links TRBV28 to TRBJ1-1, with a possible D match to TRBD1 (5 bases). The V end was cut by 0 bases, the J end by 2 bases, with 10 bases between. Germline V CDR1 and CDR2: MDHEN, SYDVKM. The CDR3 is 15 residues long. CDR3 in DNA: TGTGCCAGCAGTTTATGGGACACACGAAACACTGAAGCTTTCTTT. This sequence encodes CASSLWDTRNTEAFF.

CDR3 loop: CATSRDPRGGRETQYF. The CDR3 DNA is TGTGCCACCAGCAGAGACCCCCGGGGGGGCAGAGAGACCCAGTACTTC. V and J are TRBV15 and TRBJ2-5, with TRBD2 identical over 8 bases. The CDR3 extends over 16 amino acids. J gave up 4 bases and V 0 bases, and 7 bases lay outside the gene matches. From germline, CDR1 is LNHNV and CDR2 YYDKDF (reference sequence).

In this sample, this clone turned up once. The V call is TRBV7-6, the J call TRBJ2-3, with 11 nucleotides matching TRBD2. Trimming removed 3 bases from V and 4 bases from J; junction bases left unmatched: 3. This CDR3 has 15 residues. In germline, CDR1 is SGHVS, CDR2 FNYEAQ. DNA for the CDR3: TGTGCCAGCAGCTTTAGCGGGGGGGCAGCAGATACGCAGTATTTT. Protein: CASSFSGGAADTQYF.

The V call is TRBV19, the J call TRBJ1-1; a possible D gene is TRBD1 (6 bases). The V gene's germline CDR1 is LNHDA and CDR2 SQIVND (reference sequence). V lost 9 bases to trimming and J lost 3 bases, with 14 bases between them. CDR3 length: 13 amino acids. The CDR3 protein is CASITDRDTEAFF. The CDR3 bases are TGTGCCAGCATTACGGACAGAGACACTGAAGCTTTCTTT.

There are a few counts of this clone. This rearrangement joins TRBV11-2 to TRBJ1-6; D call uncertain. Trimming took 3 bases from V and 7 from J, leaving 4 bases between them. Germline loops: CDR1 SGHAT, CDR2 FQNNGV. The CDR3 runs 12 residues. CDR3 DNA sequence: TGTGCCAGCAGCTTGAGGAATTCACCCCTCCACTTT. It encodes CASSLRNSPLHF.

The chain has TRBV6-6 and TRBJ2-5, with unresolved D. Germline V gene lookup returns CDR1 MNHNY and CDR2 SVGAGI (reference sequence). Trimming cost V 7 bases and J 5 bases, with 20 bases left between them. CDR3 size: 15 residues. The CDR3 spells CASTHRSLGGETQYF. CDR3 in DNA: TGTGCCAGCACCCACCGCAGTTTGGGTGGGGAGACCCAGTACTTC.

The DNA of the CDR3 is TGTGCCAGCAGCGTCGGGGGACAGGGGGCTGGTGAGCAGTTCTTC. It codes for CASSVGGQGAGEQFF. V is TRBV9 and J is TRBJ2-1, with 12 bases that match TRBD1. The CDR3 spans 15 residues. Germline V CDR1 and CDR2: SGDLS, YYNGEE. V trimming: 2 bases; J trimming: 9 bases; junction bases outside the gene matches: 6.

The table lists this clone with a count of one. The chain employs TRBV4-2 and TRBJ2-5, with 8 positions matching TRBD1. V lost 3 bases, J lost 2 bases, and 5 bases stayed unmatched. The length of the CDR3 is 15 residues. Per germline, CDR1 LGHNA and CDR2 YNFKEQ. As DNA, the CDR3 is TGTGCCAGCAGCCAGGTGACAGGGGAACAAGAGACCCAGTACTTC. Translation gives CASSQVTGEQETQYF.